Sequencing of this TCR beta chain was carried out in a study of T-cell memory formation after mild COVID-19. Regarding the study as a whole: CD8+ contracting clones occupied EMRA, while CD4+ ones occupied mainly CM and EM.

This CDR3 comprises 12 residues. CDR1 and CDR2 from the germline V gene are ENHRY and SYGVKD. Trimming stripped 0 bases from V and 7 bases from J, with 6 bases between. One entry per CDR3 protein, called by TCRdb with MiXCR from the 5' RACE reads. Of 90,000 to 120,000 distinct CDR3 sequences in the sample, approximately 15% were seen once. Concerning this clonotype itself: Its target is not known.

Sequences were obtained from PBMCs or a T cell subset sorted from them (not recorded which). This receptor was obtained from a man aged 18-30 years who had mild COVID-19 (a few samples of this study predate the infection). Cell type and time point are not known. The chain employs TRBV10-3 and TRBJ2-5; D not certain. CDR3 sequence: CAISESSATQYF. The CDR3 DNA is TGTGCCATCAGTGAGTCGTCGGCGACCCAGTACTTC.